This T cell receptor beta chain was obtained from a study of T cell responses to AZD1222 COVID-19 vaccine. Study background: Doses given second, at about 4 or about 12 weeks, were pooled. Regarding the study as a whole: No repertoire was sampled before or during the peak T cell response, only after it. Donors were chiefly white British, with a greater number of females, and clonal diversity was perhaps underestimated.

The CDR3 length is 14 residues. V shed 5 bases and J shed 2 bases, with 13 bases lying between them. CDR1 and CDR2 from the germline V gene are LNHDA and SQIVND (reference sequence). Profiling relied on immunoSEQ multiplex PCR, and the TCRdb table lists in-frame clones only, not all of them. Counted here are about 170,000 clones, 80% to 90% occurring once; the ten biggest clones make up about 6.9%. In regard to this clone: The antigen is not known.

The receptor's source is an adult in good health. The sample in question was peripheral blood, obtained on day 0 of AZD1222 vaccination. The rearrangement joins TRBV19 to TRBJ2-7, with D perhaps matching TRBD1 (7 bases). CDR3 nucleotides: TGTGCCAGTAGTGTAGCAGGGGGGCCCTACGAGCAGTACTTC. It encodes CASSVAGGPYEQYF. Filled out from reference TRBV19 and TRBJ2-7, the complete variable domain reads DGGITQSPKYLFRKEGQNVTLSCEQNLNHDAMYWYRQDPGQGLRLIYYSQIVNDFQKGDIAEGYSVSREKKESFPLTVTSAQKNPTAFYLCASSVAGGPYEQYFGPGTRLTVT.